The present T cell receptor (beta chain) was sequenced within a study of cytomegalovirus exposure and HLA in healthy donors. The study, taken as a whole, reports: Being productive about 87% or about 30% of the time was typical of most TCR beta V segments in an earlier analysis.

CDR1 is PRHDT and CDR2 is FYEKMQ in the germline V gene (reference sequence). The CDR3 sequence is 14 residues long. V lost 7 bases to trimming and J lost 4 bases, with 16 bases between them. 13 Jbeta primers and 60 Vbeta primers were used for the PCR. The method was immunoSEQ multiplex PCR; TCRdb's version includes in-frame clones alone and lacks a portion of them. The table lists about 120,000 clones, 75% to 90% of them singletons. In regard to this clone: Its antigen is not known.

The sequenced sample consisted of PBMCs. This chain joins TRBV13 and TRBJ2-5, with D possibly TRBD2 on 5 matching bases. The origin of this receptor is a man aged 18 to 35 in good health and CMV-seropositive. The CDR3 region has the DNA TGTGCCAGCAAGAGGGCAGGTTCCCGAGAGACCCAGTACTTC. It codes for CASKRAGSRETQYF. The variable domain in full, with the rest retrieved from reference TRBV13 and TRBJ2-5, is AAGVIQSPRHLIKEKRETATLKCYPIPRHDTVYWYQQGPGQDPQFLISFYEKMQSDKGSIPDRFSAQQFSDYHSELNMSSLELGDSALYFCASKRAGSRETQYFGPGTRLLVL.